The 31 T cell receptor beta chains reported below all come from one sample, sequenced in a study of T cells after yellow fever vaccination. TCRdb redid the calling of the 5' RACE reads with MiXCR, one entry per CDR3 protein. The repertoire holds some 73,000 distinct CDR3 sequences, with over 7.5% as singletons. This specimen consisted of CD8+ T cells sorted from PBMCs, obtained on the day of the yellow fever booster vaccination. The source is a man aged 25-40 years who received the YFV17D yellow fever vaccine.

The table lists this clonotype with a few counts. J is TRBJ2-7 and V is TRBV29-1; unclear D gene. The V end lost 5 bases, the J end lost 0 bases, and 11 bases lay between the germline ends. Germline values: CDR1 SQVTM, CDR2 ANQGSEA. This CDR3 is 13 amino acids long. CDR3 nucleotide sequence: TGCAGCGTTCGTAATCCAGTCTCCTACGAGCAGTACTTC. Amino acid sequence: CSVRNPVSYEQYF.

This clonotype has at least ten counts. The chain joins TRBV7-9 to TRBJ2-1; D is undetermined. The ends were cut back, 1 base at V and 10 bases at J, with 5 bases in the middle. The germline V gene encodes CDR1 SEHNR and CDR2 FQNEAQ (reference sequence). This CDR3 has 11 amino acids. This CDR3 is CASSLGPEQFF. In DNA form, the CDR3 reads TGTGCCAGCAGCTTAGGTCCAGAGCAGTTCTTC.

This clonotype was picked up a small number of times. The rearrangement links TRBV27 to TRBJ2-7; D unresolved. Germline CDR1 reads MNHEY; CDR2 reads SMNVEV (reference sequence). The CDR3 consists of 13 residues. V was pared by 2 bases and J by 1 base, with 6 bases between. The CDR3, as DNA: TGTGCCAGCAGTTTAGGCTGGTCCTACGAGCAGTACTTC. Translation: CASSLGWSYEQYF.

Comments on this clonotype: A much larger clone lies a single base off, so this may be a read error. The chain uses TRBV20-1 and TRBJ1-1; D gene uncertain. The V end lost 5 bases, the J end lost 3 bases, and 16 bases lay between the germline ends. Germline lookup yields CDR1 DFQATT and CDR2 SNEGSKA (reference sequence). The CDR3 length is 14 residues. The CDR3 reads CSAYDMVVHTEAFF. The CDR3 DNA follows: TGCAGTGCTTACGACATGGTGGTGCACACTGAAGCTTTCTTT.

The J gene is TRBJ1-2, the V gene TRBV27, with D unresolved. This CDR3 has 13 residues. Trimming stripped 5 bases from V and 3 bases from J, with 10 bases between. Looked up from germline, CDR1 is MNHEY and CDR2 is SMNVEV (reference sequence). The chain's CDR3 is CASSMLRDYGYTF. In DNA form, the CDR3 reads TGTGCCAGCAGTATGCTGAGAGACTATGGCTACACCTTC.

This clonotype was observed a handful of times. The rearrangement uses TRBV6-5 and TRBJ2-3; 10 nucleotides match TRBD2. The germline V gene encodes CDR1 MNHEY and CDR2 SVGAGI. CDR3 length: 19 residues. Trimming took 4 bases from V and 3 from J; bases not matched to a gene: 16. The CDR3 sequence: CASSSTGSKREGHTDTQYF. In nucleotides, the CDR3 is TGTGCCAGCAGTTCGACAGGGTCCAAGCGGGAGGGCCATACAGATACGCAGTATTTT.

The CDR3 is CASSLCYELGGSLRNTGELFF. DNA of the CDR3: TGCGCCAGCAGCTTGTGCTATGAACTGGGCGGATCGCTCCGGAACACCGGGGAGCTGTTTTTT. This chain links TRBV5-1 with TRBJ2-2; unclear D gene. The CDR3 sequence is 21 residues long. Germline CDR1 and CDR2: SGHRS and YFSETQ. With 1 base removed from V and 1 base from J, the gap between germline ends came to 26 bases.

This clonotype was picked up many times. This chain uses TRBV28 with TRBJ1-4; D ambiguous. The V end lost 5 bases, the J end lost 8 bases, and 15 bases lay between the germline ends. CDR1 MDHEN and CDR2 SYDVKM come from the germline V gene. The CDR3 totals 14 residues. The CDR3 nucleotides are TGTGCCAGCAGTCCACCCCTAGAGGGAGAAAAACTGTTTTTT. This encodes CASSPPLEGEKLFF.

This clonotype was observed a few times. This chain links TRBV4-3 with TRBJ2-7, with D possibly matching TRBD1 (5 bases). V was cut by 0 bases and J by 2 bases, with 11 bases left in between. The CDR3 has 15 residues. CDR1 LGHNA and CDR2 YSLEER come from the germline V gene. The CDR3 nucleotides read TGCGCCAGCAGCCAAGATCCAGGGTGGGCCTACGAGCAGTACTTC. Protein sequence: CASSQDPGWAYEQYF.

This clonotype came up a few times. The chain has TRBV4-3 and TRBJ1-4, with TRBD1 matching over 7 bases. This CDR3 contains 16 residues. The germline V gene encodes CDR1 LGHNA and CDR2 YSLEER. J gave up 6 bases and V 4 bases, and 11 bases lay outside the gene matches. DNA of the CDR3: TGCGCCAGCAGCCCTGCCCCGGGACAGCCAGATGAAAAACTGTTTTTT. Encoded protein: CASSPAPGQPDEKLFF.

This clonotype was seen at least ten times. This sequence joins TRBV12-3 or TRBV12-4 and TRBJ2-2; 9 nucleotides agree with TRBD1. The CDR3 sequence is 16 residues long. V lost 7 bases, J lost 8 bases, and 14 bases stayed unmatched. The CDR3 nucleotides are TGTGCCAGCAAACCCGGGACAGGGTTGGAGGAGGGGGAGCTGTTTTTT. Its translation: CASKPGTGLEEGELFF.

Details on this clonotype: Just one base apart from a much larger clone, this may be a read error. This rearrangement joins TRBV5-1 to TRBJ2-7, with TRBD2 matching 7 bases. The length of the CDR3 is 14 residues. Germline V CDR1 and CDR2: SGHRS, YFSETQ. CDR3 coding DNA: TGCGCCAGGAGCTTGGGAGGGGAAGGCGACGAGCAGTACTTC. This gives the protein CARSLGGEGDEQYF.

The chain combines TRBV5-1 with TRBJ2-2, with unresolved D. V lost 2 bases, J lost 8 bases, and 7 bases lay in between. CDR1 and CDR2 from the germline V gene are SGHRS and YFSETQ. The CDR3 totals 12 residues. CDR3 nucleotides: TGCGCCAGCAGCTTATCACCGGGGGAGCTGTTTTTT. It specifies CASSLSPGELFF.

The chain carries TRBV10-3 and TRBJ1-2; D remains unclear. The CDR3 is 14 amino acids. The V and J ends lost 0 bases and 4 bases respectively, with 9 bases between them. Germline lookup yields CDR1 ENHRY and CDR2 SYGVKD. Here the CDR3 reads CAISESLDSYGYTF. CDR3 bases: TGTGCCATCAGTGAGTCGCTGGACTCCTATGGCTACACCTTC.

This clonotype was seen a few times. The gene calls are TRBV5-4 and TRBJ2-2, with 10 bases identical to TRBD2. The V gene's germline CDR1 is SGHNT and CDR2 YYREEE (reference sequence). The CDR3 sequence is 16 residues long. Trimming at V came to 2 bases and at J to 3 bases, leaving 4 bases not matched to a gene. CDR3 sequence: CASSFVAGGYTGELFF. CDR3 DNA: TGTGCCAGCAGCTTCGTAGCGGGAGGATACACCGGGGAGCTGTTTTTT.

V usage is TRBV3-1 and J usage is TRBJ2-1; 10 nucleotides agree with TRBD2. The CDR3 totals 17 residues. V gave up 11 bases and J gave up 1 base; unmatched junction bases: 14. Germline CDR1 LGHDT, CDR2 YNNKEL (reference sequence). CDR3 sequence reads: CASCQTGTSVSYNEQFF. In DNA, the CDR3 is TGTGCCTCCTGCCAGACCGGGACTAGCGTTTCCTACAATGAGCAGTTCTTC.

CDR3 in amino acids: CASSYSRFSGGKNTEAFF. CDR3 nucleotides: TGTGCCAGCAGTTACTCGAGATTTTCGGGGGGGAAGAACACTGAAGCTTTCTTT. The chain couples TRBV6-5 to TRBJ1-1, with D possibly being TRBD1 (5 bases). The ends were cut back, 0 bases at V and 1 base at J, with 18 bases in the middle. The CDR3 consists of 18 residues. Germline V gives CDR1 MNHEY, CDR2 SVGAGI.

This clonotype was picked up many times. This chain joins TRBV7-7 and TRBJ2-1, with 8 nucleotides matching TRBD2. J was trimmed by 6 bases and V by 5 bases; bases with no gene match: 6. The CDR3 has 14 residues. CDR1 is SSHAT and CDR2 is FNYEAQ in the germline V gene (reference sequence). CDR3 sequence: CASSLGTSGNEQFF. CDR3 nucleotide sequence: TGTGCCAGCAGCCTAGGGACTAGTGGCAATGAGCAGTTCTTC.

This clonotype appeared many times. The V and J genes are TRBV25-1 and TRBJ2-5; unclear D gene. Per the germline V gene, CDR1 is MGHDK and CDR2 is SYGVNS. V shed 5 bases and J shed 2 bases, with 9 bases lying between them. This CDR3 comprises 13 residues. Here the CDR3 DNA reads TGTGCCAGCAGTCTCTGGTCACAAGAGACCCAGTACTTC. Translation: CASSLWSQETQYF. Using reference TRBV25-1 and TRBJ2-5 for the parts outside the CDR3, the full variable domain is EADIYQTPRYLVIGTGKKITLECSQTMGHDKMYWYQQDPGMELHLIHYSYGVNSTEKGDLSSESTVSRIRTEHFPLTLESARPSHTSQYLCASSLWSQETQYFGPGTRLLVL.

This chain connects TRBV20-1 to TRBJ1-5; D possibly corresponds to TRBD1 (5 bases). Trimming shortened V by 3 bases and J by 4 bases, and 7 bases separated the two germline ends. Germline loops: CDR1 DFQATT, CDR2 SNEGSKA (reference sequence). The CDR3 covers 12 residues. CDR3: CSASEGNQPQHF. DNA of the CDR3: TGCAGTGCTAGCGAGGGGAATCAGCCCCAGCATTTT.

V is TRBV5-1 and J is TRBJ2-7; D perhaps matches TRBD2 (6 bases). The V gene lost 4 bases and the J gene lost 2 bases, with 16 bases spanning the gap. The CDR3 has 15 residues. Germline assignment: CDR1 SGHRS and CDR2 YFSETQ. The CDR3 DNA is TGCGCCAGCAGCCTGGGACTCCAAGGGCCCTACGAGCAGTACTTC. This codes for CASSLGLQGPYEQYF.

This clonotype was seen ten or more times. The chain has TRBV6-5 and TRBJ1-2, with TRBD1 as a possible D gene (5 bases). CDR1 is MNHEY and CDR2 is SVGAGI in the germline V gene. CDR3 length: 12 residues. V was shortened by 3 bases and J by 7 bases, with 9 bases between the two germline ends. The CDR3: CASSYQGGGYTF. The CDR3 nucleotides read TGTGCCAGCAGTTATCAGGGTGGTGGCTACACCTTC.

This clonotype was observed a few times. The chain recombines TRBV7-2 with TRBJ2-3; D not certain. The germline gives CDR1 SGHTA, CDR2 FQGNSA. CDR3 length: 13 residues. Trimming left V 6 bases short and J 2 bases short, with 9 bases between. The CDR3 bases are TGTGCCAGCAGGGGTGAGAACACAGATACGCAGTATTTT. Translation: CASRGENTDTQYF.

The V gene is TRBV7-8, the J gene TRBJ2-3; D may be TRBD1 (6 bases). Trimming took off 10 bases at V and 4 bases at J, with 24 bases between the two ends. Germline CDR1 is SGHVS and CDR2 is FQNEAQ. The CDR3 totals 16 residues. For the CDR3, the DNA is TGTGCCACGGTCCTTGGAGCAGGGGAAATGGCAGATACGCAGTATTTT. Residues: CATVLGAGEMADTQYF.

This clonotype was recorded a few times. The chain uses TRBV11-2 and TRBJ2-1; a possible D gene is TRBD2 (6 bases). V was clipped by 3 bases and J by 5 bases, with 17 bases between them. CDR3 length: 16 residues. The germline V gene has CDR1 SGHAT and CDR2 FQNNGV. Here the CDR3 reads CASSLSSGALNNEQFF. Here the CDR3 DNA reads TGTGCCAGCAGCTTGAGTAGCGGAGCTTTGAACAATGAGCAGTTCTTC. The variable domain in full, with the rest retrieved from reference TRBV11-2 and TRBJ2-1, is EAGVAQSPRYKIIEKRQSVAFWCNPISGHATLYWYQQILGQGPKLLIQFQNNGVVDDSQLPKDRFSAERLKGVDSTLKIQPAKLEDSAVYLCASSLSSGALNNEQFFGPGTRLTVL.

This clonotype appeared a few times. CDR3 DNA: TGTGCCACCAGTGACGGACAGTTCACCGGGGAGCTGTTTTTT. This codes for CATSDGQFTGELFF. The rearrangement joins TRBV24-1 to TRBJ2-2, with D possibly matching TRBD1 (6 bases). Germline lookup yields CDR1 KGHDR and CDR2 SFDVKD. Trimming removed 4 bases from V and 4 bases from J, with 9 bases in between. The CDR3 has 14 amino acids.

This clonotype was detected a few times. The chain is built from TRBV7-2 and TRBJ2-7; no firm D call. The V end lost 1 base, the J end lost 3 bases, and 10 bases lay between the germline ends. Germline assignment: CDR1 SGHTA and CDR2 FQGNSA. CDR3 length: 14 amino acids. This chain's CDR3 is CASSLDVIYYEQYF. The CDR3 nucleotides read TGTGCCAGCAGCTTAGATGTCATCTACTACGAGCAGTACTTC.

The V call is TRBV6-5, the J call TRBJ2-3; D gene ambiguous. V lost 2 bases and J lost 2, with 8 bases in between. The CDR3 loop spans 14 amino acids. Germline CDR1 is MNHEY and CDR2 is SVGAGI. In DNA, the CDR3 is TGTGCCAGCAGTTACGGCGGTACCACAGATACGCAGTATTTT. Protein product: CASSYGGTTDTQYF.

This clonotype was found many times. The chain is built from TRBV3-1 and TRBJ2-5, with D unclear. Trimming removed 0 bases from V and 5 bases from J, with 7 bases in between. This CDR3 has 13 residues. Germline V gene sequence: CDR1 LGHDT, CDR2 YNNKEL (reference sequence). The CDR3 nucleotides are TGTGCCAGCAGCCAAGAAGAGGTGGAGACCCAGTACTTC. Protein product: CASSQEEVETQYF.

The V and J genes are TRBV24-1 and TRBJ2-3; D unclear. V was trimmed by 4 bases and J by 6 bases, leaving 10 bases between them. Germline V gene data show CDR1 as KGHDR and CDR2 as SFDVKD. This CDR3 comprises 13 residues. CDR3 sequence: CATSEEQPDTQYF. In DNA form, the CDR3 reads TGTGCCACCAGTGAGGAACAGCCCGATACGCAGTATTTT.

This clonotype was found a few times. The V call is TRBV30, the J call TRBJ2-7, with D possibly being TRBD1 (6 bases). The V gene lost 3 bases and the J gene lost 2 bases, with 14 bases spanning the gap. Germline V CDR1 and CDR2: GTSNPN, SVGIG (reference sequence). This CDR3 has 14 residues. The CDR3 DNA follows: TGTGCCTGGAGCCCCGGGACATCCCCCTACGAGCAGTACTTC. It codes for CAWSPGTSPYEQYF.